The clone carrying this TCR beta chain occurred many times. The sample originates from a study of blood T cell repertoires in COVID-19. V dropped 6 bases and J dropped 6 bases, with 12 bases sitting between them. This CDR3 region has 13 residues. The germline V gene has CDR1 MDHEN and CDR2 SYDVKM. TCRdb keeps only in-frame clones here, not all; method: immunoSEQ multiplex PCR. The table has 350,000 to 450,000 clones, 85% seen once. The source of this sequence is a woman younger than 35 with acute or convalescent COVID-19. The sample was peripheral blood. The rearrangement links TRBV28 to TRBJ1-5; maybe TRBD1 (6 bases). CDR3 DNA sequence: TGTGCCAGCAGGTGGGGGGGCGGTCAGCCCCAGCATTTT. Its protein is CASRWGGGQPQHF.